The 20 T cell receptor beta chains listed next were all sequenced from one sample in a study of type 1 and type 2 diabetes patients. Amplification started from genomic DNA. Multiplex PCR with 30 forward and 13 reverse primers amplified the TCR beta CDR3. TCRdb re-called the multiplex PCR reads with MiXCR, one entry per CDR3 protein. Among fewer than 350,000 distinct CDR3 sequences, approximately 50% were seen once, and the ten largest hold roughly an eighth. Sequencing input: peripheral blood mononuclear cells (PBMCs). Receptors originate from a man aged 18 to 29 with type 2 diabetes.

The CDR3 region has the DNA TGCAGTGCTAGTGGTTCAGGGCCAACCTACGAGCAGTACTTC. Encoded protein: CSASGSGPTYEQYF. J is TRBJ2-7 and V is TRBV20-1; D possibly corresponds to TRBD1 (5 bases). V was cut by 3 bases and J by 2 bases, with 14 bases left in between. Germline V lookup: CDR1 DFQATT, CDR2 SNEGSKA (reference sequence). This CDR3 contains 14 residues.

Details on this clonotype: This may be a read error: a much more frequent sequence differs by one nucleotide. This chain links TRBV12-3 or TRBV12-4 with TRBJ1-5; D is ambiguous. CDR3 length equals 15 residues. Trimming took off 0 bases at V and 9 bases at J, with 15 bases between the two ends. The CDR3 DNA reads TGTGCCAGCAGTTTAGCCTCCTCGCGTGGATCGCCCCAGCATTTT. Its protein is CASSLASSRGSPQHF.

For the CDR3, the DNA is TGTGCCAGCAGCCCGACAGGGGTGAACACCGGGGAGCTGTTTTTT. It yields the protein CASSPTGVNTGELFF. The J gene is TRBJ2-2, the V gene TRBV7-9, with 8 bases lining up with TRBD1. The CDR3 loop spans 15 amino acids. Trimming took 5 bases from V and 1 from J; bases not matched to a gene: 3. Germline CDR1 and CDR2: SEHNR and FQNEAQ (reference sequence).

This clonotype has at least ten counts. The CDR3 spells CASRRTNTEAFF. As DNA, the CDR3 is TGTGCCAGCAGACGTACGAACACTGAAGCTTTCTTT. The rearrangement uses TRBV2 and TRBJ1-1; D unclear. The V gene's germline CDR1 is SNHLY and CDR2 FYNNEI. This CDR3 has 12 residues. Trimming left V 6 bases short and J 1 base short, with 6 bases between.

CDR3 in amino acids: CASSLAAGGPVSYNEQFF. The CDR3 DNA reads as TGTGCCAGCAGCTTAGCGGCGGGGGGTCCCGTCTCCTACAATGAGCAGTTCTTC. The chain employs TRBV7-2 and TRBJ2-1, with TRBD2 matching over 8 bases. Germline trimming cut 0 bases from V and 0 bases from J; bases unmatched to any gene: 7. Germline loops: CDR1 SGHTA, CDR2 FQGNSA. This CDR3 contains 18 residues.

The rearrangement links TRBV30 to TRBJ2-5, with 7 bases identical to TRBD2. This CDR3 is built from 13 residues. Trimming cost V 4 bases and J 1 base; bases outside gene matches: 3. Germline V gene data show CDR1 as GTSNPN and CDR2 as SVGIG (reference sequence). CDR3 bases: TGTGCCTGGATAGCTAGCGGCCAAGAGACCCAGTACTTC. It yields the protein CAWIASGQETQYF.

This chain connects TRBV6-6 to TRBJ2-3; maybe TRBD2 (5 bases). The germline V and J ends were trimmed by 5 bases and 6 bases, with 15 bases remaining between them. The CDR3 loop spans 14 amino acids. Germline assignment: CDR1 MNHNY and CDR2 SVGAGI (reference sequence). The CDR3 DNA sequence: TGTGCCAGCAGTAACGGGTGGGAGAGGGATACGCAGTATTTT. It specifies CASSNGWERDTQYF.

V is TRBV7-9 and J is TRBJ1-2, with D perhaps TRBD1 (6 bases). CDR1 is SEHNR and CDR2 is FQNEAQ in the germline V gene (reference sequence). This CDR3 spans 13 amino acids. The V gene lost 2 bases and the J gene lost 5 bases, with 9 bases spanning the gap. The CDR3: CASSLRTGYGYTF. The CDR3 DNA follows: TGTGCCAGCAGCTTAAGAACAGGGTATGGCTACACCTTC.

This clonotype was seen at least ten times. The gene calls are TRBV15 and TRBJ2-7; D tentatively fits TRBD1 or TRBD2 (7 bases each). The CDR3 is 14 residues long. Trimming took off 6 bases at V and 2 bases at J, with 14 bases between the two ends. CDR1 is LNHNV and CDR2 is YYDKDF in the germline V gene (reference sequence). The CDR3 DNA is TGTGCCACCAGGGTCGCAGGGGGGGCCTACGAGCAGTACTTC. It yields the protein CATRVAGGAYEQYF. The full variable domain, rest sourced from reference TRBV15 and TRBJ2-7, is DAMVIQNPRYQVTQFGKPVTLSCSQTLNHNVMYWYQQKSSQAPKLLFHYYDKDFNNEADTPDNFQSRRPNTSFCFLDIRSPGLGDTAMYLCATRVAGGAYEQYFGPGTRLTVT.

This chain connects TRBV9 to TRBJ1-1, with D unresolved. Germline V gene data show CDR1 as SGDLS and CDR2 as YYNGEE. The CDR3 has 14 amino acids. Trimming stripped 1 base from V and 1 base from J, with 8 bases between. The CDR3 DNA reads as TGTGCCAGCAGCGTAACACCATCGAACACTGAAGCTTTCTTT. It specifies CASSVTPSNTEAFF.

The gene calls are TRBV11-2 and TRBJ1-2; D is ambiguous. The CDR3 spans 12 residues. In germline, CDR1 is SGHAT, CDR2 FQNNGV. V lost 3 bases and J lost 6, with 8 bases in between. DNA for the CDR3: TGTGCCAGCAGCTTCAATTCAGATGGCTACACCTTC. This codes for CASSFNSDGYTF. The full variable domain, rest sourced from reference TRBV11-2 and TRBJ1-2, is EAGVAQSPRYKIIEKRQSVAFWCNPISGHATLYWYQQILGQGPKLLIQFQNNGVVDDSQLPKDRFSAERLKGVDSTLKIQPAKLEDSAVYLCASSFNSDGYTFGSGTRLTVV.

The chain recombines TRBV15 with TRBJ1-6, with no clear D. The V gene's germline CDR1 is LNHNV and CDR2 YYDKDF (reference sequence). Trimming shortened V by 3 bases and J by 7 bases, and 13 bases separated the two germline ends. The CDR3 spans 15 residues. CDR3 DNA: TGTGCCACCAGCAGCATCTCGGGAGGGAATTCACCCCTCCACTTT. Translated: CATSSISGGNSPLHF.

This clonotype was counted only a few times. The chain carries TRBV20-1 and TRBJ2-7, with D perhaps TRBD1 or TRBD2 (7 bases each). Germline V gene lookup returns CDR1 DFQATT and CDR2 SNEGSKA (reference sequence). The CDR3 length is 16 residues. The CDR3 DNA reads TGCAGGCCAACCAGACTTGACAGGGAGGGGAGCTACGAGCAGTACTTC. Its translation: CRPTRLDREGSYEQYF.

The chain couples TRBV10-1 to TRBJ2-1, with TRBD2 matching 12 bases. J gave up 14 bases and V 2 bases, and 7 bases lay outside the gene matches. Germline V gene sequence: CDR1 WNHNN, CDR2 SYGVQD (reference sequence). The CDR3 runs to 14 residues. CDR3 sequence: CASSELAGGGSEFF. CDR3 DNA sequence: TGCGCCAGCAGTGAGCTAGCGGGAGGGGGTAGTGAGTTCTTC.

The rearrangement links TRBV2 to TRBJ2-7, with TRBD1 matching over 10 bases. The J segment lost 7 bases and the V segment lost 10 bases, leaving 10 bases of the junction unmatched. CDR3 length: 13 residues. Germline V gene lookup returns CDR1 SNHLY and CDR2 FYNNEI. CDR3 in DNA: TGTGCCACACCGGGACAGGGGTCTTATGAGCAGTACTTC. The encoded protein is CATPGQGSYEQYF.

This clonotype came up a few times. This sequence joins TRBV24-1 and TRBJ2-5; D is unresolved. The V and J ends lost 0 bases and 4 bases respectively, with 2 bases between them. This CDR3 comprises 12 residues. Germline CDR1 reads KGHDR; CDR2 reads SFDVKD. CDR3 region: CATSDLRETQYF. The CDR3 region has the DNA TGTGCCACCAGTGATTTGCGAGAGACCCAGTACTTC.

The chain joins TRBV14 to TRBJ1-1; D is possibly TRBD1 (5 bases). The CDR3 contains 12 residues. The germline V gene encodes CDR1 SGHDN and CDR2 FVKESK. V gave up 1 base and J gave up 11 bases, with 11 bases separating them. In DNA, the CDR3 is TGTGCCAGCAGCCAAGGACAGAAAGTGGCTTTCTTT. It specifies CASSQGQKVAFF.

This clonotype has only a few counts. The V call is TRBV7-3, the J call TRBJ2-7; TRBD1 matches 12 bases. The CDR3 runs to 15 residues. Germline-derived CDR1 and CDR2 are SGHTA and FQGTGA. The J segment lost 6 bases and the V segment lost 2 bases, leaving 5 bases of the junction unmatched. The CDR3 DNA reads as TGTGCCAGCAGCTTATCCGGGACAGGGGGCCGCGAGCAGTACTTC. Amino acids: CASSLSGTGGREQYF. Drawing the rest from reference TRBV7-3 and TRBJ2-7, the complete variable domain is GAGVSQTPSNKVTEKGKYVELRCDPISGHTALYWYRQSLGQGPEFLIYFQGTGAADDSGLPNDRFFAVRPEGSVSTLKIQRTERGDSAVYLCASSLSGTGGREQYFGPGTRLTVT.

Concerning this clonotype itself: The junction differs from germline at one of its ends, possibly a read error. V usage is TRBV6-2 or TRBV6-3 and J usage is TRBJ2-3; D remains ambiguous. Germline V gives CDR1 MNHEY, CDR2 SVGEGT. The length of the CDR3 is 15 residues. The CDR3 loop is CASSQQRISTETQYF. As DNA, the CDR3 is TGTGCCAGCAGCCAGCAACGGATTAGCACAGAAACGCAGTATTTT.

The table lists this clonotype with a count of one. The chain links TRBV7-3 to TRBJ2-7, with 9 bases lining up with TRBD1. With V trimmed by 9 bases and J by 4 bases, 16 bases remained unmatched. The CDR3 has 16 amino acids. Germline CDR1 and CDR2: SGHTA and FQGTGA. The CDR3 spells CASSHGPPGQGYEQYF. For the CDR3, the DNA is TGTGCCAGTAGCCATGGGCCCCCCGGACAGGGGTACGAGCAGTACTTC.